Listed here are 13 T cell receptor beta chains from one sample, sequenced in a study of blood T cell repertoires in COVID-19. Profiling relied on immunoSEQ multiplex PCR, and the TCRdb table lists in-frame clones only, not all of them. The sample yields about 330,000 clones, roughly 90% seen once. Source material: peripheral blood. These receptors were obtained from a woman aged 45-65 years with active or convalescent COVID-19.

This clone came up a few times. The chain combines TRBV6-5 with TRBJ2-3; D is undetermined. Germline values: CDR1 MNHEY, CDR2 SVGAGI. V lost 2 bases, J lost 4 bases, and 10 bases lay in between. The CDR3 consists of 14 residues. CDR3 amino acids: CASSYIRSPDTQYF. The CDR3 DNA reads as TGTGCCAGCAGTTACATAAGGAGCCCAGATACGCAGTATTTT.

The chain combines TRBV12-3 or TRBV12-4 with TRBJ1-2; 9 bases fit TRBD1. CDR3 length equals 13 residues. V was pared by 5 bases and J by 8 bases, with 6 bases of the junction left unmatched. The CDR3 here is CASSLQGAVGYTF. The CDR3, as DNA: TGTGCCAGCAGTCTACAGGGGGCTGTCGGCTACACCTTC.

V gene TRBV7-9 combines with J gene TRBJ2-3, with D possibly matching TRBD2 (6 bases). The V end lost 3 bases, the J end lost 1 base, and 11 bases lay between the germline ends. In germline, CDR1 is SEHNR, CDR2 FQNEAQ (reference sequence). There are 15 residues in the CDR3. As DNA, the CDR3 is TGTGCCAGCAGCTTCGGGGGTGGTGGCACAGATACGCAGTATTTT. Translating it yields CASSFGGGGTDTQYF.

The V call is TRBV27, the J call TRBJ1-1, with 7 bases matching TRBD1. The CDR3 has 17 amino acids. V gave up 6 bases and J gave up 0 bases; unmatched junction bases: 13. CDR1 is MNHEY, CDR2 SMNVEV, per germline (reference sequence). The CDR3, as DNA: TGTGCCAGCAGCGCAAGCCGGGCTACAGGGGTGAACACTGAAGCTTTCTTT. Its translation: CASSASRATGVNTEAFF.

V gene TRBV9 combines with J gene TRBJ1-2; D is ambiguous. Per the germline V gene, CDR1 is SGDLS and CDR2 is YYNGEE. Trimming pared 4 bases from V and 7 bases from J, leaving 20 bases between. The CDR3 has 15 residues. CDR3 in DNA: TGTGCCAGCAGCCCTCAGACAAGAATCACGCTTGGCTACACCTTC. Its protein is CASSPQTRITLGYTF.

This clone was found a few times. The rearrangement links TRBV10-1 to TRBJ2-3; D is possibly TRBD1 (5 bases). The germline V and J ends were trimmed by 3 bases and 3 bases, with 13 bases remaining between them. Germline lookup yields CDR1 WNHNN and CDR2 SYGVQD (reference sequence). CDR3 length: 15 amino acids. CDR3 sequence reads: CASSERGASTDTQYF. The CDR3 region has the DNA TGCGCCAGCAGTGAAAGGGGCGCGAGTACAGATACGCAGTATTTT.

CDR3 protein: CAWRVGTVSYEQYF. The CDR3 DNA reads as TGTGCCTGGAGGGTCGGGACAGTTTCCTACGAGCAGTACTTC. The chain is built from TRBV30 and TRBJ2-7; 7 bases match TRBD1. Germline trimming cut 3 bases from V and 1 base from J; bases unmatched to any gene: 6. CDR3 size: 14 residues. Germline-derived CDR1 and CDR2 are GTSNPN and SVGIG (reference sequence).

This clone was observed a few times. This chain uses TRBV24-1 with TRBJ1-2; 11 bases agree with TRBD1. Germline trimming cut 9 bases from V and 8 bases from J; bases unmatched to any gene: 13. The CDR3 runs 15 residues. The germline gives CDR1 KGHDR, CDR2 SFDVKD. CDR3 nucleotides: TGTGCCACCCAAGGACCCGGACAGGGGGCAGTCGGCTACACCTTC. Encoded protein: CATQGPGQGAVGYTF.

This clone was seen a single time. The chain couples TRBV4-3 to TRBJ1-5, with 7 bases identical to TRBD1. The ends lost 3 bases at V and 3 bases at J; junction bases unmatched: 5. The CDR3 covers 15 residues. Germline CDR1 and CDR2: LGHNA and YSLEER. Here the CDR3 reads CASSQDGTVNQPQHF. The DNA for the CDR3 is TGCGCCAGCAGCCAGGATGGGACAGTCAATCAGCCCCAGCATTTT.

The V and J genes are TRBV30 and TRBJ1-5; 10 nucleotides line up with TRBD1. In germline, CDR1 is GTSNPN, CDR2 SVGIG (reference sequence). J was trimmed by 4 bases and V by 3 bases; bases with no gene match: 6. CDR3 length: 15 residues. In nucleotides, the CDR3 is TGTGCCTGGAGGGGGACAGGGGAACTTAATCAGCCCCAGCATTTT. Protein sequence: CAWRGTGELNQPQHF. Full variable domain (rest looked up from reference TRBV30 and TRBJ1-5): SQTIHQWPATLVQPVGSPLSLECTVEGTSNPNLYWYRQAAGRGLQLLFYSVGIGQISSEVPQNLSASRPQDRQFILSSKKLLLSDSGFYLCAWRGTGELNQPQHFGDGTRLSIL.

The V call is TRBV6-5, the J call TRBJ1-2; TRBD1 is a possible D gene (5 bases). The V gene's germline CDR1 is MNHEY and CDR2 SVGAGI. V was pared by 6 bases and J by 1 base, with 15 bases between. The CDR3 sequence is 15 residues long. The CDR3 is CASSPGQLLNYGYTF. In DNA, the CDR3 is TGTGCCAGCAGCCCAGGGCAACTCCTTAACTATGGCTACACCTTC.

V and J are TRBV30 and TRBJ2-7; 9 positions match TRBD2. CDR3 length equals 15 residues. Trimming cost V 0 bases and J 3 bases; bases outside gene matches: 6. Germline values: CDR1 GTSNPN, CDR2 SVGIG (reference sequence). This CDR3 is CAWSVGGTSFYEQYF. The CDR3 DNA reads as TGTGCCTGGAGTGTAGGAGGGACTAGCTTCTACGAGCAGTACTTC.

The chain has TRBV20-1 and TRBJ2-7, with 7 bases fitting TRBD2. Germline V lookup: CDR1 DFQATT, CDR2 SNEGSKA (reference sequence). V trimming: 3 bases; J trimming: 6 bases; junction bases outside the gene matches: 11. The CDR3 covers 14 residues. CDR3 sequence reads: CSASLGLDVPEQYF. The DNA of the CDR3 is TGCAGTGCTAGTCTCGGACTAGACGTGCCCGAGCAGTACTTC.